A single sample gave rise to the 20 T cell receptor beta chains below, sequenced in a study of blood T cell repertoires in COVID-19. Sequencing used immunoSEQ multiplex PCR; TCRdb keeps in-frame clones, though not all of them. The data show under 300,000 clones, with 80% to 90% seen just once and 2.5% to 3.5% held by the top ten. Sequencing input: peripheral blood. The receptor source for this set is a woman in her 30s with active or convalescent COVID-19.

The chain joins TRBV7-2 to TRBJ2-3; 8 nucleotides agree with TRBD2. This CDR3 region has 16 residues. V dropped 5 bases and J dropped 3; count of bases not matched to a gene: 10. Germline loops: CDR1 SGHTA, CDR2 FQGNSA. In DNA, the CDR3 is TGTGCCAGCAGCCTCCGCGGGGGGCCGCCAACAGATACGCAGTATTTT. It specifies CASSLRGGPPTDTQYF. Complete variable domain (other parts from reference TRBV7-2 and TRBJ2-3): GAGVSQSPSNKVTEKGKDVELRCDPISGHTALYWYRQSLGQGLEFLIYFQGNSAPDKSGLPSDRFSAERTGGSVSTLTIQRTQQEDSAVYLCASSLRGGPPTDTQYFGPGTRLTVL.

This chain uses TRBV6-2 or TRBV6-3 with TRBJ2-2, with D tentatively TRBD1 (6 bases). CDR1 and CDR2 (germline): MNHEY, SVGEGT. This CDR3 comprises 13 residues. V shed 6 bases and J shed 5 bases, with 10 bases lying between them. The CDR3 DNA follows: TGTGCCAGCAGCTTCAGGGGTACCGGGGAGCTGTTTTTT. Amino acids: CASSFRGTGELFF.

This rearrangement joins TRBV7-9 to TRBJ2-2; TRBD2 aligns across 7 bases. Unmatched junction bases numbered 8, after V lost 9 bases and J lost 4 bases. This CDR3 has 14 residues. The germline V gene has CDR1 SEHNR and CDR2 FQNEAQ (reference sequence). The CDR3 nucleotides are TGTGCCAGTCTCGGCGGGGGAGGCACCGGGGAGCTGTTTTTT. It codes for CASLGGGGTGELFF.

The chain has TRBV7-2 and TRBJ1-6; possible D gene TRBD1, 6 bases. Germline-derived CDR1 and CDR2 are SGHTA and FQGNSA. V shed 1 base and J shed 6 bases, with 10 bases lying between them. This CDR3 has 15 residues. DNA of the CDR3: TGTGCCAGCAGCTTAGACCAGGGGTCTAATTCACCCCTCCACTTT. Translating gives CASSLDQGSNSPLHF. Full variable domain (missing parts from reference TRBV7-2 and TRBJ1-6): GAGVSQSPSNKVTEKGKDVELRCDPISGHTALYWYRQSLGQGLEFLIYFQGNSAPDKSGLPSDRFSAERTGGSVSTLTIQRTQQEDSAVYLCASSLDQGSNSPLHFGNGTRLTVT.

The V and J genes are TRBV7-9 and TRBJ2-1, with TRBD2 identical over 9 bases. J gave up 6 bases and V 2 bases, and 8 bases lay outside the gene matches. The CDR3 extends over 16 amino acids. Germline V gives CDR1 SEHNR, CDR2 FQNEAQ (reference sequence). The CDR3 protein is CASSLLGLAGLNEQFF. CDR3 in DNA: TGTGCCAGCAGCTTATTAGGCCTAGCGGGGCTCAATGAGCAGTTCTTC.

The chain carries TRBV6-2 or TRBV6-3 and TRBJ2-7; possible D gene TRBD1, 6 bases. Germline loops: CDR1 MNHEY, CDR2 SVGEGT. V lost 5 bases to trimming and J lost 0 bases, with 17 bases between them. CDR3 size: 16 residues. This CDR3 reads CASSPSGTLDSYEQYF. CDR3 nucleotide sequence: TGTGCCAGCAGTCCATCCGGGACATTAGACTCCTACGAGCAGTACTTC.

The chain carries TRBV6-5 and TRBJ1-5; possible D gene TRBD1, 6 bases. The CDR3 extends over 13 amino acids. Trimming removed 8 bases at V and 1 base at J, with 9 bases between. CDR1 MNHEY and CDR2 SVGAGI come from the germline V gene. CDR3 residues: CASGTLSNQPQHF. The CDR3 DNA reads as TGTGCCAGCGGGACACTCAGCAATCAGCCCCAGCATTTT.

The genes are TRBV4-1 and TRBJ1-3; D not resolved. Per the germline V gene, CDR1 is MGHRA and CDR2 is YSYEKL. This CDR3 is built from 17 residues. Trimming left V 4 bases short and J 9 bases short, with 25 bases between. CDR3 DNA sequence: TGCGCCAGCAGCCCCCGTACCGACGGATTATCTGGAGGCACCATATATTTT. This encodes CASSPRTDGLSGGTIYF.

This rearrangement joins TRBV5-6 to TRBJ2-5; 9 bases fit TRBD2. The CDR3 runs 14 residues. Looked up from germline, CDR1 is SGHDT and CDR2 is YYEEEE. V shed 3 bases, J shed 7 bases, and the junction held 7 bases outside the gene matches. The CDR3 spells CASSSYSGGGTQYF. The CDR3 coding sequence is TGTGCCAGCAGCTCCTATAGCGGGGGAGGGACCCAGTACTTC.

V usage is TRBV6-5 and J usage is TRBJ1-2; the D gene is possibly TRBD1 (5 bases). Trimming pared 7 bases from V and 3 bases from J, leaving 15 bases between. The CDR3 has 14 residues. Germline V CDR1 and CDR2: MNHEY, SVGAGI. The CDR3 sequence: CASNGGEGDYGYTF. CDR3 DNA sequence: TGTGCCAGCAACGGGGGGGAGGGCGACTATGGCTACACCTTC.

The chain uses TRBV6-5 and TRBJ1-2; TRBD1 matches 7 bases. The junction had 6 bases not matched to a gene; V was cut back by 6 bases and J by 2 bases. CDR1 is MNHEY, CDR2 SVGAGI, per germline. This CDR3 has 14 residues. The CDR3: CASRLRTGNYGYTF. DNA of the CDR3: TGTGCCAGCAGGCTCAGGACAGGAAACTATGGCTACACCTTC.

The chain recombines TRBV27 with TRBJ2-7, with TRBD1 identical over 9 bases. In germline, CDR1 is MNHEY, CDR2 SMNVEV (reference sequence). Trimming cost V 6 bases and J 6 bases; bases outside gene matches: 12. The CDR3 runs 15 residues. CDR3 nucleotide sequence: TGTGCCAGCAGCCCCGCGCCACAGGGGGCGGGCGAGCAGTACTTC. Translated: CASSPAPQGAGEQYF.

The chain uses TRBV20-1 and TRBJ1-2, with D hard to call. V lost 3 bases and J lost 7, with 9 bases in between. Germline lookup yields CDR1 DFQATT and CDR2 SNEGSKA (reference sequence). The CDR3 runs to 11 residues. In DNA, the CDR3 is TGCAGTGCTAGCAACAGCCGTGGCTACACCTTC. Protein product: CSASNSRGYTF.

This clone was picked up one time. The chain joins TRBV15 to TRBJ2-7, with TRBD1 as a possible D gene (6 bases). The CDR3 has 14 residues. Deletions cut 1 base from V and 2 bases from J, with 9 bases between. Germline values: CDR1 LNHNV, CDR2 YYDKDF (reference sequence). CDR3 sequence: CATSRVGHTYEQYF. In DNA, the CDR3 is TGTGCCACCAGCAGAGTGGGACACACCTACGAGCAGTACTTC.

This sequence joins TRBV30 and TRBJ1-4; 8 bases line up with TRBD1. Looked up from germline, CDR1 is GTSNPN and CDR2 is SVGIG (reference sequence). CDR3 size: 15 residues. V trimming: 5 bases; J trimming: 6 bases; junction bases outside the gene matches: 11. The CDR3 nucleotides are TGTGCCTGGGATCCACCGGGACAGGCCTATGAAAAACTGTTTTTT. It is translated as CAWDPPGQAYEKLFF. Filled out from reference TRBV30 and TRBJ1-4, the complete variable domain reads SQTIHQWPATLVQPVGSPLSLECTVEGTSNPNLYWYRQAAGRGLQLLFYSVGIGQISSEVPQNLSASRPQDRQFILSSKKLLLSDSGFYLCAWDPPGQAYEKLFFGSGTQLSVL.

The chain is built from TRBV7-9 and TRBJ2-7; 7 bases match TRBD2. Germline V gene data show CDR1 as SEHNR and CDR2 as FQNEAQ (reference sequence). This CDR3 has 14 amino acids. Trimming cost V 2 bases and J 5 bases; bases outside gene matches: 6. CDR3: CASSLLASGNEQYF. In DNA form, the CDR3 reads TGTGCCAGCAGCTTATTAGCTAGCGGTAACGAGCAGTACTTC.

The chain employs TRBV4-3 and TRBJ2-1, with TRBD2 matching over 12 bases. V shed 0 bases, J shed 2 bases, and the junction held 2 bases outside the gene matches. This CDR3 spans 17 amino acids. In germline, CDR1 is LGHNA, CDR2 YSLEER. The CDR3 here is CASSQDRLAGAYNEQFF. CDR3 sequence (DNA): TGCGCCAGCAGCCAAGATCGACTAGCGGGGGCCTACAATGAGCAGTTCTTC.

V usage is TRBV9 and J usage is TRBJ2-3; 9 nucleotides match TRBD2. This CDR3 spans 16 amino acids. V lost 2 bases to trimming and J lost 2 bases; unmatched junction nucleotides: 6. The germline V gene has CDR1 SGDLS and CDR2 YYNGEE. The CDR3 coding sequence is TGTGCCAGCAGCGTGGCGGCGGGGGGGTTCACAGATACGCAGTATTTT. Translation: CASSVAAGGFTDTQYF.

The chain employs TRBV6-5 and TRBJ2-1, with TRBD2 identical over 8 bases. The CDR3 length is 14 residues. Losses at the gene ends were 7 bases for V and 3 bases for J; bases not matched to a gene: 5. The germline V gene encodes CDR1 MNHEY and CDR2 SVGAGI. The CDR3 is CASKLADNYNEQFF. CDR3 in DNA: TGTGCCAGCAAACTAGCGGATAACTACAATGAGCAGTTCTTC.

The genes are TRBV12-3 or TRBV12-4 and TRBJ2-1; D remains ambiguous. With 2 bases removed from V and 8 bases from J, the gap between germline ends came to 10 bases. This CDR3 contains 13 residues. The CDR3: CASSLSPVDEQFF. CDR3 nucleotide sequence: TGTGCCAGCAGTTTATCCCCGGTCGATGAGCAGTTCTTC.